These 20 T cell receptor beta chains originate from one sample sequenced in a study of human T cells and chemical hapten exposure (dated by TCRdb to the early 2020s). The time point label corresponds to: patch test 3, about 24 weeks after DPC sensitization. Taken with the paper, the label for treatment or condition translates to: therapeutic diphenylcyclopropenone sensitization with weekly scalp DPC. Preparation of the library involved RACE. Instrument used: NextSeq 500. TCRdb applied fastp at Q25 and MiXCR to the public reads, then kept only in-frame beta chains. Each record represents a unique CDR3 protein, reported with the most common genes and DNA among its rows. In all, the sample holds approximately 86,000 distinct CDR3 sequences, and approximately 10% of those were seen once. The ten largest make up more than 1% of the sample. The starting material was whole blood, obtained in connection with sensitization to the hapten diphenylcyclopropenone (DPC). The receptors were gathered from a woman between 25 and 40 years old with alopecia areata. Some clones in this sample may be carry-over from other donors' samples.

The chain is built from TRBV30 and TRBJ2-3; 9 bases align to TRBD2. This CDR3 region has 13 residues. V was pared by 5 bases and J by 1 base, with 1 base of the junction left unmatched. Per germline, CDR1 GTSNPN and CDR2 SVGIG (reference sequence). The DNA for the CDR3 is TGTGCCTGGGCTAGCGGGGGCACAGATACGCAGTATTTT. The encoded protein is CAWASGGTDTQYF.

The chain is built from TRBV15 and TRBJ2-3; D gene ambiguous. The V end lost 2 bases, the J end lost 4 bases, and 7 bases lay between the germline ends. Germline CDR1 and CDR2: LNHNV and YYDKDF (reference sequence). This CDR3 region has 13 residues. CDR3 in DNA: TGTGCCACCAGCAGACCCCTTTCAGATACGCAGTATTTT. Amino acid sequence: CATSRPLSDTQYF.

The CDR3 region has the DNA TGTGCCAGCAGCTTTGGGGGACTGAACACTGAAGCTTTCTTT. Its translation: CASSFGGLNTEAFF. V usage is TRBV5-5 and J usage is TRBJ1-1, with a possible D match to TRBD1 (5 bases). CDR3 length: 14 amino acids. Deletions cut 2 bases from V and 0 bases from J, with 8 bases between. The germline V gene has CDR1 SGHKS and CDR2 YYEKEE (reference sequence). The complete variable domain, with remaining parts taken from reference TRBV5-5 and TRBJ1-1, reads DAGVTQSPTHLIKTRGQQVTLRCSPISGHKSVSWYQQVLGQGPQFIFQYYEKEERGRGNFPDRFSARQFPNYSSELNVNALLLGDSALYLCASSFGGLNTEAFFGQGTRLTVV.

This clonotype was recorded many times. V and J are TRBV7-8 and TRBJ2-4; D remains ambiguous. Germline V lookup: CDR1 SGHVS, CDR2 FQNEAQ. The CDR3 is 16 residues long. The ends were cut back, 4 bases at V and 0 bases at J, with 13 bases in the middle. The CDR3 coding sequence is TGTGCCAGCAGCTACCCTTCCGCTGTAGCCAAAAACATTCAGTACTTC. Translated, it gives CASSYPSAVAKNIQYF.

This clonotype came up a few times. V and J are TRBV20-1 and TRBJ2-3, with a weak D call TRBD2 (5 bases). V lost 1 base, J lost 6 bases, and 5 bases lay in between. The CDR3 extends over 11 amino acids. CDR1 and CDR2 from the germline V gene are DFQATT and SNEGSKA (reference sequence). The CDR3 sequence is CSARGGDTQYF. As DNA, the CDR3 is TGCAGTGCTAGAGGAGGGGATACGCAGTATTTT.

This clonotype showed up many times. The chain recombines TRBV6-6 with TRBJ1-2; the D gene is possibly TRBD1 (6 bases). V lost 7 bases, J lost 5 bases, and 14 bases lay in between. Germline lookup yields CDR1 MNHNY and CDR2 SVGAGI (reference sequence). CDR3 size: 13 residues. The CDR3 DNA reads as TGTGCCAGCAACTTACAGGGAACATATGGCTACACCTTC. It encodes CASNLQGTYGYTF.

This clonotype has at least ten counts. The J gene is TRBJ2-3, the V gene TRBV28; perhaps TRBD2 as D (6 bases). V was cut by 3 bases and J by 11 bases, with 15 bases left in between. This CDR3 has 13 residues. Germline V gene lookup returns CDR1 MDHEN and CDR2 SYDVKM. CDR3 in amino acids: CASSFPGTPKQYF. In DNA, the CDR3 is TGTGCCAGCAGTTTTCCCGGGACTCCAAAGCAGTATTTT.

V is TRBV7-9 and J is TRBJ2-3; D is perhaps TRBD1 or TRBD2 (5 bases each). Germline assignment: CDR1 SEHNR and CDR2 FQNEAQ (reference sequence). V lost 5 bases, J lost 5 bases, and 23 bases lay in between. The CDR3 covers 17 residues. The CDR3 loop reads CASSPTRGGRHGDTQYF. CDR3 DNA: TGTGCCAGCAGCCCCACGCGTGGGGGACGACACGGAGATACGCAGTATTTT.

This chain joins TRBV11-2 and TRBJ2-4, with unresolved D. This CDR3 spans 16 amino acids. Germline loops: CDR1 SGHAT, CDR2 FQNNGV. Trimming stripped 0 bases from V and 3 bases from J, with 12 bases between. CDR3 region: CASSLERGGRKNIQYF. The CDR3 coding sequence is TGTGCCAGCAGCTTAGAACGCGGCGGTCGCAAAAACATTCAGTACTTC.

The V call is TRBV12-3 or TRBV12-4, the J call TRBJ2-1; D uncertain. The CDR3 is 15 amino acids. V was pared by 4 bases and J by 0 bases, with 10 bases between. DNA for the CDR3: TGTGCCAGCAGTTCATCAACCTCCTCCTACAATGAGCAGTTCTTC. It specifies CASSSSTSSYNEQFF.

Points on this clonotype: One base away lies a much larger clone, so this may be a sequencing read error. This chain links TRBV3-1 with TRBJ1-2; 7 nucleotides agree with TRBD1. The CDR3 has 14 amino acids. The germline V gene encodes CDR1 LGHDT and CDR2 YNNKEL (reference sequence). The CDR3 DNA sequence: TGTGCCGGCAGCCTAGGGACAGCCTTCTATGGCTACACCTTC. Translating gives CAGSLGTAFYGYTF.

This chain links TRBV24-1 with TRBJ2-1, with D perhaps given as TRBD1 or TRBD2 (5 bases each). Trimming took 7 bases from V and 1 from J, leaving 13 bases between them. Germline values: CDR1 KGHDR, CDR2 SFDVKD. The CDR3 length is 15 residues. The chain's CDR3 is CATRTGTQSYNEQFF. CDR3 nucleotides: TGTGCCACCAGAACCGGGACCCAATCCTACAATGAGCAGTTCTTC.

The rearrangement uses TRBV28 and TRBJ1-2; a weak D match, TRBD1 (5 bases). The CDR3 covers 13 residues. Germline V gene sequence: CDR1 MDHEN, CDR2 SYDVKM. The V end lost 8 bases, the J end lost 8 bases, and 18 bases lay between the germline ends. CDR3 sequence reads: CASGLVSGEGYTF. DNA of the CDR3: TGTGCCAGCGGACTCGTCTCGGGGGAAGGCTACACCTTC.

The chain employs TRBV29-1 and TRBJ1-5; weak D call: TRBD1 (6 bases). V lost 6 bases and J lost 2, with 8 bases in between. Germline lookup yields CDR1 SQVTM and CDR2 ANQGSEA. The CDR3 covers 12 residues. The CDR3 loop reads CSVWTGNQPQHF. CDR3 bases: TGCAGCGTGTGGACAGGCAATCAGCCCCAGCATTTT.

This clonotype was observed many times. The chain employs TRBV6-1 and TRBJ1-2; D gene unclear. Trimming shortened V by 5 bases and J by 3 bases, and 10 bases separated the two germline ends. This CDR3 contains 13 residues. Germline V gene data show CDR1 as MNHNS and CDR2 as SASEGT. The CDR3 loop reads CASSPDKDYGYTF. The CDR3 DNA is TGTGCCAGCAGTCCTGACAAGGACTATGGCTACACCTTC.

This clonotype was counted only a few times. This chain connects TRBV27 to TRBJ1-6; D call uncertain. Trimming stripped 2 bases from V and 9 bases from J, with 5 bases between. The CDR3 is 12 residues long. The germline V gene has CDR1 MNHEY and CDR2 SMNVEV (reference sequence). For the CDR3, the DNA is TGTGCCAGCAGTTTAAAGGGTTCACCCCTCCACTTT. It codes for CASSLKGSPLHF.

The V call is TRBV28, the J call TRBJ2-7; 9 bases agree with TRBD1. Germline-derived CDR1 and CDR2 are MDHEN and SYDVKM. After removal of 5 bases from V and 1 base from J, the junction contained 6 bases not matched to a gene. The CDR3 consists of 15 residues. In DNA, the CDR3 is TGTGCCAGCAGTGAACCTGGGACAGGGTCCTACGAGCAGTACGTC. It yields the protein CASSEPGTGSYEQYV.

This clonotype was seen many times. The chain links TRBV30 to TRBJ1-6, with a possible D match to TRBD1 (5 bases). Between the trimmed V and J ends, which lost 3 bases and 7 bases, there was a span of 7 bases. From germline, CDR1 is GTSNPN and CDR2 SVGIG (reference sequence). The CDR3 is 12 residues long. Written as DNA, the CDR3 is TGTGCCTGGAGGCCAGGGAATTCACCCCTCCACTTT. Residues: CAWRPGNSPLHF.

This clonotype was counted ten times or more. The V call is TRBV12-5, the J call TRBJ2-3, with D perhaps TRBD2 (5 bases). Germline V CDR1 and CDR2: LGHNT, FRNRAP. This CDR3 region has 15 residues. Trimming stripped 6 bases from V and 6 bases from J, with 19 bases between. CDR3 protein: CASGPGTKFGDTQYF. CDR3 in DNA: TGTGCTAGTGGCCCGGGAACGAAGTTCGGGGATACGCAGTATTTT.

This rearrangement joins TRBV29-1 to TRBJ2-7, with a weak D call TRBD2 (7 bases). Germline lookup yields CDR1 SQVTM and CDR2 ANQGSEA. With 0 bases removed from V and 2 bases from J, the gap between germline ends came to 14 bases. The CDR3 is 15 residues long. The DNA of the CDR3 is TGCAGCGTTGAAGATGGGGGGGCTCCCCCCTACGAGCAGTACTTC. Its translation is CSVEDGGAPPYEQYF.